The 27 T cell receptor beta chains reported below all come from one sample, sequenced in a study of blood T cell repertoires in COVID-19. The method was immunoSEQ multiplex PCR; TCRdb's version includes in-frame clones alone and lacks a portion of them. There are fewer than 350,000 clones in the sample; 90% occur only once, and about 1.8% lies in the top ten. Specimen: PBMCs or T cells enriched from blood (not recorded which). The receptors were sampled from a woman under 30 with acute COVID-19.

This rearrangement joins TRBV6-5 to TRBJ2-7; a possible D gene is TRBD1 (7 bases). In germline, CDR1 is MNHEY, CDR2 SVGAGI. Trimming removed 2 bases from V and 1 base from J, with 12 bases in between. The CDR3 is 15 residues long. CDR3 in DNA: TGTGCCAGCAGTTACCTAGCAGGGGGGTCCTACGAGCAGTACTTC. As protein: CASSYLAGGSYEQYF.

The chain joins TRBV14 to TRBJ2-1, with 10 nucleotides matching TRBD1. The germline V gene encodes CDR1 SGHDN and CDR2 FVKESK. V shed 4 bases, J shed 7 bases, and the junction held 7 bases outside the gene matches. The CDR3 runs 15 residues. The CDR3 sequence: CASSPDRGLWNEQFF. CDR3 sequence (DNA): TGTGCCAGCAGCCCCGACAGGGGGCTATGGAATGAGCAGTTCTTC.

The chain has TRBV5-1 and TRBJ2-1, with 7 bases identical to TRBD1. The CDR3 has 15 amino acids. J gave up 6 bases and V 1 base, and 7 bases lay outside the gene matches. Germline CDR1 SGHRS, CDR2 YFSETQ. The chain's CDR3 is CASSLSTGTVNEQFF. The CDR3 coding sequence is TGCGCCAGCAGCTTGAGTACGGGGACAGTCAATGAGCAGTTCTTC.

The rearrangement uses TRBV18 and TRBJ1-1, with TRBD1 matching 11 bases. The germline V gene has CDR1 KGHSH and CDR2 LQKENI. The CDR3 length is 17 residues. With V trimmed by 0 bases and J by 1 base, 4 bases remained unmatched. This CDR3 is CASSPPGQGVSNTEAFF. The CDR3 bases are TGTGCCAGCTCACCACCGGGACAGGGGGTTTCGAACACTGAAGCTTTCTTT.

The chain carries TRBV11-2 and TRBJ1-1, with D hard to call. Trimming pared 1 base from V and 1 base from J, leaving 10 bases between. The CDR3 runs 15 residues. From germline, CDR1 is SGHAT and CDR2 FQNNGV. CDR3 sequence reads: CASSLGGGKNTEAFF. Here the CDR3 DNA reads TGTGCCAGCAGCTTAGGTGGCGGGAAGAACACTGAAGCTTTCTTT.

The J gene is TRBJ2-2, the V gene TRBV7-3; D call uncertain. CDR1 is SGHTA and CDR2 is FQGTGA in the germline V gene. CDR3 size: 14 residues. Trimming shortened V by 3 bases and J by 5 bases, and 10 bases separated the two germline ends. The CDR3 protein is CASSFGVATGELFF. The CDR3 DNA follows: TGTGCCAGCAGCTTCGGTGTCGCGACCGGGGAGCTGTTTTTT.

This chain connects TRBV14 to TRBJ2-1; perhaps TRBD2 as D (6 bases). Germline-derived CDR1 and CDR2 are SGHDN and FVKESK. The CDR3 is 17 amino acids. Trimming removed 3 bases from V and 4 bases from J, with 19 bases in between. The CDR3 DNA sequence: TGTGCCAGCAGCCAGTCATATGGAGGGCCGAGGTACAATGAGCAGTTCTTC. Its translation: CASSQSYGGPRYNEQFF.

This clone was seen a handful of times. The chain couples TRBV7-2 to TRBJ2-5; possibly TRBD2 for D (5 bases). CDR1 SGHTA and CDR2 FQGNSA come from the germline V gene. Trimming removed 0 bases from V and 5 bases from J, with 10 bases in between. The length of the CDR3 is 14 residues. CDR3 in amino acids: CASSLAGAAETQYF. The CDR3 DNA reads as TGTGCCAGCAGCTTAGCCGGAGCGGCGGAGACCCAGTACTTC.

CDR3 sequence reads: CASSPLDTIGGEQYF. CDR3 bases: TGTGCCAGCTCACCCCTAGACACGATTGGAGGGGAGCAGTACTTC. The chain uses TRBV18 and TRBJ2-7, with D perhaps matching TRBD2 (6 bases). The CDR3 has 15 amino acids. V was cut by 3 bases and J by 7 bases, with 19 bases left in between. Germline CDR1 KGHSH, CDR2 LQKENI. Full variable domain (outside the CDR3, taken from reference TRBV18 and TRBJ2-7): NAGVMQNPRHLVRRRGQEARLRCSPMKGHSHVYWYRQLPEEGLKFMVYLQKENIIDESGMPKERFSAEFPKEGPSILRIQQVVRGDSAAYFCASSPLDTIGGEQYFGPGTRLTVT.

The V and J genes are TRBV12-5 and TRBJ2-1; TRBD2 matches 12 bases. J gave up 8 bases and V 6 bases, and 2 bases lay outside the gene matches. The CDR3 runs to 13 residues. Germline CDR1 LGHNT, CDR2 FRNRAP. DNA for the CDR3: TGTGCTAGTGGCCCTAGCGGGAGGGATGAGCAGTTCTTC. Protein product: CASGPSGRDEQFF.

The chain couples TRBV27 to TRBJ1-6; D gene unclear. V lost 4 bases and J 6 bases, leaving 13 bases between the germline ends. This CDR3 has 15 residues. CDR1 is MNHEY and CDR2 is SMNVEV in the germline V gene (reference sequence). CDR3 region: CASSYGNLGNSPLHF. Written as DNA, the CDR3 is TGTGCCAGCAGTTACGGGAATTTGGGTAATTCACCCCTCCACTTT.

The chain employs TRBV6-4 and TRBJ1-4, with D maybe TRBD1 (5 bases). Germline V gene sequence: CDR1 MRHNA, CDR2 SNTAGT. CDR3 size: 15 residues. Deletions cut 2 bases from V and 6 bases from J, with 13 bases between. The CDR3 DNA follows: TGTGCCAGCAGTGACCTCGGGGGGTCGGATGAAAAACTGTTTTTT. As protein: CASSDLGGSDEKLFF.

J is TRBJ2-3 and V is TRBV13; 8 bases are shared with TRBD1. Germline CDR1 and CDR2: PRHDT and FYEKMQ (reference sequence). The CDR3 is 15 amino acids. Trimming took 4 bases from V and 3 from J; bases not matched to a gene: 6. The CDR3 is CASSSGTGGTDTQYF. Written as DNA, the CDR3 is TGTGCCAGCAGCTCTGGGACAGGAGGGACAGATACGCAGTATTTT.

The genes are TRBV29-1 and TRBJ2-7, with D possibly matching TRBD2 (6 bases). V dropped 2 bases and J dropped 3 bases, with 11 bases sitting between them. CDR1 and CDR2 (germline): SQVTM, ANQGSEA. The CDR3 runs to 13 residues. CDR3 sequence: CSVESGGIYEQYF. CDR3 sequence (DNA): TGCAGCGTTGAATCCGGGGGAATCTACGAGCAGTACTTC.

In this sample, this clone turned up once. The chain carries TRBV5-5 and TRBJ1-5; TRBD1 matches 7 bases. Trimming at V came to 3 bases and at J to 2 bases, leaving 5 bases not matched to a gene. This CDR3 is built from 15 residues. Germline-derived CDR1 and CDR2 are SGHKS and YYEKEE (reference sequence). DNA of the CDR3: TGTGCCAGCAGCTCCATTACAGGGGGCAATCAGCCCCAGCATTTT. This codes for CASSSITGGNQPQHF.

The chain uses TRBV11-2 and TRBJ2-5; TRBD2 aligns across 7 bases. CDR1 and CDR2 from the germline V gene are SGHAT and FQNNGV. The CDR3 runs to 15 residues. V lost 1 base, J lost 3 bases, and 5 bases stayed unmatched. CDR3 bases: TGTGCCAGCAGCTTAGTCGGGACTACAAAAGAGACCCAGTACTTC. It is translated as CASSLVGTTKETQYF. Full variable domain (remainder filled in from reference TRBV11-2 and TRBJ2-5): EAGVAQSPRYKIIEKRQSVAFWCNPISGHATLYWYQQILGQGPKLLIQFQNNGVVDDSQLPKDRFSAERLKGVDSTLKIQPAKLEDSAVYLCASSLVGTTKETQYFGPGTRLLVL.

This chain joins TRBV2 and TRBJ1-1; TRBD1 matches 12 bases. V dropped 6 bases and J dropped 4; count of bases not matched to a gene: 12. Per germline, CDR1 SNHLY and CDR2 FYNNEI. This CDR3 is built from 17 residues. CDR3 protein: CASSRTGTGGKGTEAFF. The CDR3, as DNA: TGTGCCAGCAGCCGAACCGGGACAGGGGGCAAGGGCACTGAAGCTTTCTTT.

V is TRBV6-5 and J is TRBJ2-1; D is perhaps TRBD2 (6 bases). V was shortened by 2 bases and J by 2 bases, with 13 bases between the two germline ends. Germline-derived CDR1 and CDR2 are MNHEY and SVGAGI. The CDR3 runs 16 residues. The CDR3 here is CASSYRSGRAYNEQFF. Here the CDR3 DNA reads TGTGCCAGCAGTTACCGTAGCGGACGGGCCTACAATGAGCAGTTCTTC.

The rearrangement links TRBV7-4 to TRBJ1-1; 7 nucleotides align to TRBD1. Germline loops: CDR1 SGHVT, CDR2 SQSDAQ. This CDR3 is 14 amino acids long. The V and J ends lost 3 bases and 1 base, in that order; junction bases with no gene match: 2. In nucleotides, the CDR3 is TGTGCCAGCAGCTTTCGACAGGGGAACACTGAAGCTTTCTTT. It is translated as CASSFRQGNTEAFF.

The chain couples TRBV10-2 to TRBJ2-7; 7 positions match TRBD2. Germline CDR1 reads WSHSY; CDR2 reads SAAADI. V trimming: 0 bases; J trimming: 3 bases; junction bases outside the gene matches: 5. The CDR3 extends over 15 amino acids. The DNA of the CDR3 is TGCGCCAGCAGTGAGTCGAGTGGCGGGAGCTACGAGCAGTACTTC. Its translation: CASSESSGGSYEQYF.

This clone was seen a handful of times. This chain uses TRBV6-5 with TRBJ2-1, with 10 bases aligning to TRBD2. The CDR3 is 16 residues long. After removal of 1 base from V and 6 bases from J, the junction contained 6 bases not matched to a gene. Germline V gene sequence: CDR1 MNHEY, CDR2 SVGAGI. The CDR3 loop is CASSYWASGGINEQFF. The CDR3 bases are TGTGCCAGCAGTTACTGGGCTAGCGGGGGAATCAATGAGCAGTTCTTC.

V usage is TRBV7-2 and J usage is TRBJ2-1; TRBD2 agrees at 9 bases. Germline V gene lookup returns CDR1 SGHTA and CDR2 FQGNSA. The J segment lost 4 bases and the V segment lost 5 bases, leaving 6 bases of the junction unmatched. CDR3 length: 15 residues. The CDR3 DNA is TGTGCCAGCAGCCGGATCCTAGCGGGGTACAATGAGCAGTTCTTC. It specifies CASSRILAGYNEQFF. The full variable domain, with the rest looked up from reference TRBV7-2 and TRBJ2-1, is GAGVSQSPSNKVTEKGKDVELRCDPISGHTALYWYRQSLGQGLEFLIYFQGNSAPDKSGLPSDRFSAERTGGSVSTLTIQRTQQEDSAVYLCASSRILAGYNEQFFGPGTRLTVL.

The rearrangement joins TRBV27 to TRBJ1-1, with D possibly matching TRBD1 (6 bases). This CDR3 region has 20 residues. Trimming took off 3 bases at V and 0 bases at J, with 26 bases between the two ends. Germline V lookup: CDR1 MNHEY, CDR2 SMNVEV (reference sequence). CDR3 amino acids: CASSLRGNPSLKHLNTEAFF. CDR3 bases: TGTGCCAGCAGTTTGAGGGGGAATCCGTCACTAAAACACTTGAACACTGAAGCTTTCTTT.

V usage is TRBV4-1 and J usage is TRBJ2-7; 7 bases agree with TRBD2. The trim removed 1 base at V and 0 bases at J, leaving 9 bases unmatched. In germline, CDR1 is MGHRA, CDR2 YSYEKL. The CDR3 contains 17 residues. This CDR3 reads CASSQGPSGLSSYEQYF. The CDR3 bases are TGCGCCAGCAGCCAAGGACCTAGCGGCTTAAGCTCCTACGAGCAGTACTTC.

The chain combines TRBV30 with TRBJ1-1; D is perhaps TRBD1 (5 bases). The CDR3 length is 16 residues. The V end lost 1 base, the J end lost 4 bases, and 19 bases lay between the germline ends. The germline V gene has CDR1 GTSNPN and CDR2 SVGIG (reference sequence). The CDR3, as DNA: TGTGCCTGGAGTGATTTTGAATATTGGGGCCGCACTGAAGCTTTCTTT. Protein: CAWSDFEYWGRTEAFF.

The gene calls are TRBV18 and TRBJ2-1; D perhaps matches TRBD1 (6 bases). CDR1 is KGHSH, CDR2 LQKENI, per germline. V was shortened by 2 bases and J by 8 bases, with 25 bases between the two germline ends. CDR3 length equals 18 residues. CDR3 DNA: TGTGCCAGCTCACCAAGCCCAACACAGGGAATGGAGAGTGATGAGCAGTTCTTC. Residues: CASSPSPTQGMESDEQFF.

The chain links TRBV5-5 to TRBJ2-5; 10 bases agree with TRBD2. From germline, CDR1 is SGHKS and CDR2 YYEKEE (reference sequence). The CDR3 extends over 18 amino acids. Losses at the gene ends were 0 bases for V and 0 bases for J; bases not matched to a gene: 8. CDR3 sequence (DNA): TGTGCCAGCAGCTTGGGGGCCATAGCGGGAGGCTACCAAGAGACCCAGTACTTC. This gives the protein CASSLGAIAGGYQETQYF.